The rows below give T cell receptor beta chains drawn from one sample of a study of cytomegalovirus exposure and HLA in healthy donors. The assay was immunoSEQ multiplex PCR, and TCRdb's table has in-frame clones only and misses some. Among around 190,000 clones listed, approximately 80% were seen once. Sequenced sample: PBMCs. Source of these receptors: a man aged 40-49 years in good health and CMV-seropositive. Each CDR3 is given with its conserved first and last residue. A D gene is named only where the DNA matches it firmly. Not all rows give a size; the values are once, few, many and, for expanded clones, a class.

TGTGCCAGCACTCCCGAGTCGGTTGGAAACACCATATATTTT	CASTPESVGNTIYF	TRBV2	TRBJ1-3	.	.
TGTGCCAGCAGTTTATCCCCCCTAGCGGGAGAAGGCGAGCAGTACTTC	CASSLSPLAGEGEQYF	TRBV27	TRBJ2-7	.	TRBD2
TGCAGCGTTGGATTCCCGGGGACCGGGGAGCTGTTTTTT	CSVGFPGTGELFF	TRBV29-1	TRBJ2-2	.	.
TGTGCCATCAGTCCCCGGGCAGCGGAAAGCAATGAGCAGTTCTTC	CAISPRAAESNEQFF	TRBV10-3	TRBJ2-1	.	.
TGTGCCAGCAGCCGCCCGCCCCTGGGGGGGCAGGTGGAAAAACTGTTTTTT	CASSRPPLGGQVEKLFF	TRBV5-6	TRBJ1-4	.	.
TGTGCCAGCACCTACGGGGAGAAAAGATCCTACGAGCAGTACTTC	CASTYGEKRSYEQYF	TRBV6-5	TRBJ2-7	once	.
TGTGCCAGCAGTCCGGTGGTGTCCGGGGAGCTGTTTTTT	CASSPVVSGELFF	TRBV5-1	TRBJ2-2	.	.
TGTGCCAGCAGGACTGGCACGACTAACTATGGCTACACCTTC	CASRTGTTNYGYTF	TRBV7-2	TRBJ1-2	.	.
TGCGCCAGCAGCTTGGCAGGGGAGGGCGGCTACACCTTC	CASSLAGEGGYTF	TRBV5-1	TRBJ1-2	.	.
TGTGCCAGCAGGTCCAGGGGGGAAGCCAAAAACATTCAGTACTTC	CASRSRGEAKNIQYF	TRBV6-5	TRBJ2-4	.	.
TGTGCCAGCAGTTCAACCAGCGGGAGGGCCTGGAATGAGCAGTTCTTC	CASSSTSGRAWNEQFF	TRBV27	TRBJ2-1	once	TRBD2